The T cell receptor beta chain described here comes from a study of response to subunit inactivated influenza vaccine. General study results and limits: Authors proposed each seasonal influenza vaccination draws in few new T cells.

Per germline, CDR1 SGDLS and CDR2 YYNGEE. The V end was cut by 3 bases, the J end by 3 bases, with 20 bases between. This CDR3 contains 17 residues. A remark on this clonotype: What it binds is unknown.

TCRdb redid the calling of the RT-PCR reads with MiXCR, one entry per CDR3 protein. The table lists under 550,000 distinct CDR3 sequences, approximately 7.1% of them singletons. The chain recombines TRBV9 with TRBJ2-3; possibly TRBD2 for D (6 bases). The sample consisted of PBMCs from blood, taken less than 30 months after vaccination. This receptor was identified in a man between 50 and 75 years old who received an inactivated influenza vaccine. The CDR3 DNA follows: TGTGCCAGCAGCGACCCCTTTCTTGGGAGGAGAACAGATACGCAGTATTTT. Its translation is CASSDPFLGRRTDTQYF.